The 24 T cell receptor beta chains presented below share a single source sample, sequenced in a study of beta chain features in type 1 diabetes (dated by TCRdb to between 2017 and 2018). Receptor amplification or capture employed the immunoSEQ multiplex PCR assay. The High Capacity cDNA Reverse Transcription Kit was used to reverse transcribe all of the isolated RNA, meaning that expressed TCRB transcripts were what got sequenced. In its TCRdb copy, this immuneACCESS table keeps in-frame sequences only and misses some clones. Where compared with another copy, unresolved V genes explain less than half of these, and the others have no known cause. The sample records about 220,000 clones, roughly a tenth of which are singletons. The ten largest make up approximately 1.3% of the sample. Sequencing was done on a sample of central memory CD4+ T cells from blood. All receptors come from a man between 18 and 29 years old in good health.

This chain uses TRBV10-3 with TRBJ2-7, with 7 bases lining up with TRBD2. The CDR3 has 14 residues. CDR1 ENHRY and CDR2 SYGVKD come from the germline V gene. Trimming removed 10 bases from V and 1 base from J; junction bases left unmatched: 10. The CDR3 coding sequence is TGTGCCACCCAGGGCCTGGGAGGGTCCTACGAGCAGTACTTC. This sequence encodes CATQGLGGSYEQYF.

This clone was found a few times. The genes are TRBV5-1 and TRBJ2-2; D may be TRBD2 (5 bases). V shed 2 bases and J shed 5 bases, with 10 bases lying between them. The CDR3 extends over 14 amino acids. Germline V CDR1 and CDR2: SGHRS, YFSETQ. CDR3 protein: CASSLEGRTGELFF. The CDR3 DNA follows: TGCGCCAGCAGCTTAGAGGGTAGGACCGGGGAGCTGTTTTTT.

This clone was detected only once. The gene calls are TRBV15 and TRBJ2-7; TRBD1 might be the D (7 bases). V was pared by 5 bases and J by 3 bases, with 17 bases between. Germline CDR1 LNHNV, CDR2 YYDKDF (reference sequence). The CDR3 extends over 15 amino acids. The CDR3 DNA is TGTGCCACCAGCGTCAACGCGGGACAGCACTACGAGCAGTACTTC. It codes for CATSVNAGQHYEQYF. The full variable domain, its missing parts supplied by reference TRBV15 and TRBJ2-7, is DAMVIQNPRYQVTQFGKPVTLSCSQTLNHNVMYWYQQKSSQAPKLLFHYYDKDFNNEADTPDNFQSRRPNTSFCFLDIRSPGLGDTAMYLCATSVNAGQHYEQYFGPGTRLTVT.

The rearrangement links TRBV11-2 to TRBJ2-3; D is perhaps TRBD2 (5 bases). The CDR3 contains 14 residues. Germline V gene data show CDR1 as SGHAT and CDR2 as FQNNGV. V gave up 7 bases and J gave up 5 bases, with 16 bases separating them. The CDR3: CASNRGSWGDTQYF. CDR3 DNA sequence: TGTGCCAGCAATAGAGGGAGTTGGGGAGATACGCAGTATTTT.

This clone showed up many times. The J gene is TRBJ2-7, the V gene TRBV28; maybe TRBD2 (6 bases). The V and J ends lost 3 bases and 0 bases respectively, with 15 bases between them. Germline CDR1 is MDHEN and CDR2 is SYDVKM. The CDR3 is made up of 16 amino acids. CDR3 sequence: CASSFIFSGNSYEQYF. The CDR3 DNA follows: TGTGCCAGCAGTTTCATCTTTAGCGGCAACTCCTACGAGCAGTACTTC. The full variable domain, rest sourced from reference TRBV28 and TRBJ2-7, is DVKVTQSSRYLVKRTGEKVFLECVQDMDHENMFWYRQDPGLGLRLIYFSYDVKMKEKGDIPEGYSVSREKKERFSLILESASTNQTSMYLCASSFIFSGNSYEQYFGPGTRLTVT.

In this sample, this clone turned up many times. V is TRBV29-1 and J is TRBJ2-1; 13 nucleotides align to TRBD2. The CDR3 spans 15 residues. The trim removed 5 bases at V and 7 bases at J, leaving 8 bases unmatched. Germline CDR1 SQVTM, CDR2 ANQGSEA. DNA for the CDR3: TGCAGCGTTCCCCGGACTAGCGGGAGTAGGAATGAGCAGTTCTTC. Its protein is CSVPRTSGSRNEQFF.

This clone was observed a handful of times. This chain joins TRBV7-3 and TRBJ2-3, with 7 bases that match TRBD1. The CDR3 runs to 15 residues. Trimming took 5 bases from V and 3 from J; bases not matched to a gene: 8. Per germline, CDR1 SGHTA and CDR2 FQGTGA. The CDR3 reads CASSTSEDRTDTQYF. The CDR3 region has the DNA TGTGCCAGCAGCACTTCTGAGGACAGGACAGATACGCAGTATTTT.

This clone has a handful of counts. V gene TRBV7-2 combines with J gene TRBJ2-3; no reliable D call. This CDR3 is built from 15 residues. V lost 5 bases, J lost 2 bases, and 14 bases lay in between. CDR1 is SGHTA, CDR2 FQGNSA, per germline. CDR3 DNA sequence: TGTGCCAGCAGCAGAAGCAGCCATAACACAGATACGCAGTATTTT. This gives the protein CASSRSSHNTDTQYF.

The CDR3 reads CASSYRDGGPQHF. The CDR3 nucleotides read TGTGCCAGCAGTTACCGCGACGGGGGGCCCCAGCATTTT. The chain couples TRBV6-5 to TRBJ1-5; TRBD1 might be the D (5 bases). This CDR3 spans 13 amino acids. Germline CDR1 reads MNHEY; CDR2 reads SVGAGI. V gave up 2 bases and J gave up 9 bases, with 11 bases separating them.

This clone has ten or more counts. This rearrangement joins TRBV28 to TRBJ2-1; D is unresolved. CDR3 length equals 14 residues. The germline V and J ends were trimmed by 5 bases and 8 bases, with 16 bases remaining between them. CDR1 and CDR2 from the germline V gene are MDHEN and SYDVKM. This chain's CDR3 is CASSPIVRLDEQFF. CDR3 nucleotide sequence: TGTGCCAGCAGTCCTATTGTACGATTGGATGAGCAGTTCTTC.

The chain is built from TRBV4-3 and TRBJ2-7, with D hard to call. V shed 0 bases and J shed 3 bases, with 12 bases lying between them. Germline V gene data show CDR1 as LGHNA and CDR2 as YSLEER. CDR3 length equals 15 residues. CDR3: CASSQDRSVGYEQYF. In DNA, the CDR3 is TGCGCCAGCAGCCAAGATCGATCTGTAGGCTACGAGCAGTACTTC.

Only a few counts were recorded for this clone. A much larger clonotype is one base distant, so this may be a read error. This chain uses TRBV28 with TRBJ2-3; D gene ambiguous. Germline-derived CDR1 and CDR2 are MDHEN and SYDVKM. This CDR3 has 12 residues. Trimming took off 6 bases at V and 2 bases at J, with 6 bases between the two ends. DNA of the CDR3: TGTGCCAGCAGCCAGATCACAGATACGCAGTATTTT. Protein: CASSQITDTQYF.

This clone was picked up a small number of times. DNA of the CDR3: TGTGCCAGCAGCAGCTGGGGACAGGGCCACGAGCAGTACTTC. This gives the protein CASSSWGQGHEQYF. The chain couples TRBV7-9 to TRBJ2-7; TRBD1 aligns across 9 bases. This CDR3 is 14 amino acids long. The trim removed 5 bases at V and 5 bases at J, leaving 7 bases unmatched. CDR1 and CDR2 (germline): SEHNR, FQNEAQ (reference sequence). The whole variable domain, remainder taken from reference TRBV7-9 and TRBJ2-7, is DTGVSQNPRHKITKRGQNVTFRCDPISEHNRLYWYRQTLGQGPEFLTYFQNEAQLEKSRLLSDRFSAERPKGSFSTLEIQRTEQGDSAMYLCASSSWGQGHEQYFGPGTRLTVT.

V gene TRBV9 combines with J gene TRBJ2-5; TRBD2 matches at 8 bases. J gave up 7 bases and V 4 bases, and 12 bases lay outside the gene matches. The CDR3 is 15 amino acids. Germline V gene sequence: CDR1 SGDLS, CDR2 YYNGEE. The CDR3 DNA sequence: TGTGCCAGCAGCCCACCGGGACTAGGCGGTGTGACCCAGTACTTC. Its translation: CASSPPGLGGVTQYF.

This clone occurred many times. The CDR3 spells CASKENYGYTF. The CDR3, as DNA: TGTGCCAGCAAGGAGAACTATGGCTACACCTTC. The rearrangement joins TRBV28 to TRBJ1-2; D is ambiguous. This CDR3 region has 11 residues. V was cut by 7 bases and J by 2 bases, with 5 bases left in between. Germline V lookup: CDR1 MDHEN, CDR2 SYDVKM.

This clone was counted many times. This CDR3 is CAISDRTSYNEQFF. CDR3 DNA: TGTGCCATCAGTGATCGGACTAGTTACAATGAGCAGTTCTTC. The chain couples TRBV10-3 to TRBJ2-1, with 7 bases aligning to TRBD2. Per the germline V gene, CDR1 is ENHRY and CDR2 is SYGVKD. The CDR3 consists of 14 residues. V lost 3 bases and J lost 4; bases outside the gene matches: 3.

Remarks on this clone: A much larger clone differs by one base, so this may be a read error. This chain joins TRBV19 and TRBJ1-2; no definite D call. CDR3 size: 14 residues. The V end was cut by 4 bases, the J end by 4 bases, with 13 bases between. CDR1 and CDR2 from the germline V gene are LNHDA and SQIVND (reference sequence). The CDR3 sequence: CASSTAHRGYGYTF. CDR3 in DNA: TGTGCCAGTAGTACCGCCCATCGGGGCTATGGCTACACCTTC.

V and J are TRBV7-3 and TRBJ2-1; 8 bases match TRBD2. CDR1 and CDR2 from the germline V gene are SGHTA and FQGTGA. The CDR3 loop spans 14 amino acids. Trimming at V came to 2 bases and at J to 4 bases, leaving 1 base not matched to a gene. CDR3 region: CASSLAGGYNEQFF. The DNA of the CDR3 is TGTGCCAGCAGCTTAGCGGGAGGATACAATGAGCAGTTCTTC.

CDR3 sequence: CASSSPPGHSRETQYF. The CDR3 DNA reads as TGTGCCAGCAGCTCACCCCCGGGACACTCCCGGGAGACCCAGTACTTC. The chain carries TRBV7-2 and TRBJ2-5; D is possibly TRBD1 (6 bases). This CDR3 is 16 amino acids long. V lost 4 bases, J lost 5 bases, and 20 bases lay in between. CDR1 and CDR2 from the germline V gene are SGHTA and FQGNSA.

This clone was found many times. The J gene is TRBJ1-4, the V gene TRBV28; no definite D call. The V end was cut by 5 bases, the J end by 3 bases, with 13 bases between. Germline values: CDR1 MDHEN, CDR2 SYDVKM. This CDR3 spans 15 amino acids. CDR3 region: CASSENGIPNEKLFF. As DNA, the CDR3 is TGTGCCAGCAGTGAGAACGGGATTCCTAATGAAAAACTGTTTTTT.

This clone was seen a handful of times. This rearrangement joins TRBV30 to TRBJ2-1; D is perhaps TRBD1 (6 bases). The germline V gene has CDR1 GTSNPN and CDR2 SVGIG (reference sequence). This CDR3 has 12 residues. V lost 4 bases and J lost 10, with 14 bases in between. The CDR3 bases are TGTGCCTGGAACCCCGAAGGGGGAGAGCAGTTCTTC. Translation: CAWNPEGGEQFF.

This clone appeared a few times. This chain uses TRBV2 with TRBJ1-5; possibly TRBD1 for D (6 bases). The CDR3 spans 14 residues. Trimming removed 5 bases from V and 4 bases from J, with 12 bases in between. Germline CDR1 and CDR2: SNHLY and FYNNEI. The CDR3 loop reads CASSPGHQNQPQHF. CDR3 DNA: TGTGCCAGCAGTCCGGGACACCAGAATCAGCCCCAGCATTTT.

The chain employs TRBV30 and TRBJ1-4, with D tentatively TRBD1 (6 bases). The CDR3 covers 12 residues. The V gene's germline CDR1 is GTSNPN and CDR2 SVGIG (reference sequence). Trimming left V 2 bases short and J 8 bases short, with 9 bases between. The CDR3 loop is CAWSTGWEKLFF. CDR3 DNA: TGTGCCTGGAGTACAGGGTGGGAAAAACTGTTTTTT.

This clone was found a few times. This chain connects TRBV27 to TRBJ2-7; D is undetermined. V shed 6 bases and J shed 1 base, with 7 bases lying between them. The CDR3 spans 12 residues. Germline values: CDR1 MNHEY, CDR2 SMNVEV (reference sequence). The CDR3, as DNA: TGTGCCAGCAGCAGGAATTCCTACGAGCAGTACTTC. Protein product: CASSRNSYEQYF.